Listed below are T cell receptor beta chains from one sample, sequenced in a study of cytomegalovirus exposure and HLA in healthy donors. This table comes from immunoSEQ multiplex PCR, and its TCRdb copy is limited to in-frame clones, with some not included. Altogether approximately 120,000 clones are present, more than 80% being singletons, with the ten largest covering about 7%. The specimen was PBMCs. The receptors shown here come from a woman younger than 45 in good health and CMV-seropositive. The CDR3 runs from the conserved cysteine through the conserved F or W. The D gene is left open where the match is weak. Rows give clone size only sometimes, using once, few, many, or a class for an expanded clone.

J gene,D gene,clone size,V gene,CDR3 DNA,CDR3 protein
TRBJ2-1,-,-,TRBV5-4,TGTGCCAGCATCGTAGGGGGGGAGAGCACCAATGAGCAGTTCTTC,CASIVGGESTNEQFF
TRBJ1-2,-,-,TRBV9,TGTGCCAGCAGCGTAGGACGGAGCTATGGCTACACCTTC,CASSVGRSYGYTF
TRBJ1-6,TRBD1,-,TRBV13,TGTGCCAGCAGCTCCTTCAGGGACAGGGGTAAAAATTCACCCCTCCACTTT,CASSSFRDRGKNSPLHF
TRBJ1-5,-,-,TRBV10-3,TGTGCCATCAGTGAGTCGACAGGAGAGTTGGAAGCCCAGCATTTT,CAISESTGELEAQHF
TRBJ1-2,-,-,TRBV5-4,TGTGCCAGCAGCTTCCCGGGGAACTATGGCTACACCTTC,CASSFPGNYGYTF
TRBJ1-3,-,-,TRBV7-9,TGTGCCAGCAGCCCAACAGGGTATAGAAACACCATATATTTT,CASSPTGYRNTIYF
TRBJ2-4,TRBD2,-,TRBV27,TGTGCCAGCAGTTCCAGCGGGAGGGTAAGGGCCAAAAACATTCAGTACTTC,CASSSSGRVRAKNIQYF
TRBJ1-2,-,-,TRBV27,TGTGCCAGCAGTTTAATCGACGGGGATGTTTACACCTTC,CASSLIDGDVYTF
TRBJ1-2,-,-,TRBV4-1,TGCGCCAGCAGCCCCCAGGGGAAAGGTGGCTACACCTTC,CASSPQGKGGYTF
TRBJ1-3,TRBD1,-,TRBV5-6,TGTGCCAGCAGCCTCAAAACCGGGACAGGGGCCGGAAACACCATATATTTT,CASSLKTGTGAGNTIYF
TRBJ2-4,-,-,TRBV18,TGTGCCAGCTCACCGGGAGGGGGAGGTGGAAACATTCAGTACTTC,CASSPGGGGGNIQYF
TRBJ1-2,-,-,TRBV28,TGTGCCAGCAGTTTGAGGGTGGTAAACTATGGCTACACCTTC,CASSLRVVNYGYTF
TRBJ1-3,-,once,TRBV7-2,TGTGCCAGCAGCTTAGTGTCTTCTGGAAACACCATATATTTT,CASSLVSSGNTIYF
TRBJ1-1,TRBD1,-,TRBV2,TGTGCCAGCCTACAGGGGACACACACTGAAGCTTTCTTT,CASLQGTHTEAFF
TRBJ2-1,TRBD2,few,TRBV6-5,TGTGCCAGCAACGGCGGGAGATCAAATGAGCAGTTCTTC,CASNGGRSNEQFF
TRBJ1-5,-,-,TRBV28,TGTGCCAGCAGTTTATTACGGGGTGGTCAGCCCCAGCATTTT,CASSLLRGGQPQHF
TRBJ2-2,-,few,TRBV5-1,TGCGCCAGCAGCTTGGTAACGAACTCTAGGGGGGAGCTGTTTTTT,CASSLVTNSRGELFF
TRBJ1-1,-,few,TRBV5-1,TGCGCCAGCAGCTTGGAGTTAGAGCGGGAAGCTTTCTTT,CASSLELEREAFF
TRBJ1-3,TRBD1,-,TRBV7-4,TGTGCCAGCAGCACCCTGGAGGTCTGGACAGGAGCCTCTGGAAACACCATATATTTT,CASSTLEVWTGASGNTIYF
TRBJ1-1,-,-,TRBV18,TGTGCCAGCTCGCCTCCGGGCCTTCATGAGGGCACTGAAGCTTTCTTT,CASSPPGLHEGTEAFF
TRBJ2-7,TRBD1,-,TRBV5-1,TGCGCCAGCAGCTTCGACAACAGGGGATACTACGAGCAGTACTTC,CASSFDNRGYYEQYF
TRBJ1-5,TRBD1,-,TRBV28,TGTGCCAGCAGTCCAGACAGGGGGGGCAATCAGCCCCAGCATTTT,CASSPDRGGNQPQHF
TRBJ2-5,-,-,TRBV5-4,TGTGCCAGCAGCTCCCCCACGCAGGGATTAGAAGAGACCCAGTACTTC,CASSSPTQGLEETQYF
TRBJ2-7,-,-,TRBV5-1,TGCGCCAGCAGCTCCGCCTCGACAGGAACGGTCTACGAGCAGTACTTC,CASSSASTGTVYEQYF
TRBJ1-4,-,few,TRBV19,TGTGCCAGTAGTATAACAGCAACTAATGAAAAACTGTTTTTT,CASSITATNEKLFF
TRBJ1-6,TRBD1,once,TRBV4-2,TGTGCCAGCAGCCAATGGGGAACAGGGGTAGCTTCACCCCTCCACTTT,CASSQWGTGVASPLHF
TRBJ1-2,TRBD1,-,TRBV28,TGTGCCAGCAGTCGGACAGGGGGCTACCATGGCTACACCTTC,CASSRTGGYHGYTF
TRBJ1-1,TRBD1,-,TRBV6-5,TGTGCCAGCAGTTACGCTACACAGGGGGGTGAAGCTTTCTTT,CASSYATQGGEAFF
TRBJ2-2,-,-,TRBV15,TGTGCCACCAGCAGAGCCCCAAACACAAACACCGGGGAGCTGTTTTTT,CATSRAPNTNTGELFF
TRBJ1-5,-,-,TRBV10-3,TGTGCCATCAGTGAAGGCAGGGAAGGTCAGCCCCAGCATTTT,CAISEGREGQPQHF
TRBJ2-5,-,-,TRBV2,TGTGCCAGCAACTCAGGGTGGAAGACCCAGTACTTC,CASNSGWKTQYF
TRBJ2-1,TRBD1,-,TRBV27,TGTGCCAGCAGGTGGGGACAGGGGGCCTACAATGAGCAGTTCTTC,CASRWGQGAYNEQFF
TRBJ2-7,-,-,TRBV6-5,TGTGCCAGCGACTACTTACCCCACCACTACGAGCAGTACTTC,CASDYLPHHYEQYF
TRBJ1-5,-,-,TRBV28,TGTGCCAGCAGTCCCGCAGCGGGGCAGTATCAGCCCCAGCATTTT,CASSPAAGQYQPQHF
TRBJ1-5,TRBD1,-,TRBV28,TGTGCCAGCAGTTGGGACAGTGGCAATCAGCCCCAGCATTTT,CASSWDSGNQPQHF
TRBJ2-7,TRBD1,-,TRBV10-3,TGTGCCATCAGTGGGGGACAGGGGTCCTACGAGCAGTACTTC,CAISGGQGSYEQYF
TRBJ1-1,-,few,TRBV7-3,TGTGCCAGCAGCCAACAACCGAACACTGAAGCTTTCTTT,CASSQQPNTEAFF
TRBJ2-5,TRBD1,few,TRBV5-6,TGTGCCAGCAGCTTGGCCGGGACAGAGGGGGAGACCCAGTACTTC,CASSLAGTEGETQYF
TRBJ1-1,TRBD1,-,TRBV28,TGTGCCAGCAGCTCCTCGGGACAGATGAACACTGAAGCTTTCTTT,CASSSSGQMNTEAFF
TRBJ2-7,TRBD2,-,TRBV11-1,TGTGCCAGCAGCTCCTCGGGAGGGGAAGGCGAGCAGTACTTC,CASSSSGGEGEQYF
TRBJ1-2,-,-,TRBV7-2,TGTGCCAGCAGCTTAAGGTCAGGGTTCTATGGCTACACCTTC,CASSLRSGFYGYTF
TRBJ2-2,TRBD2,-,TRBV5-1,TGCGCCAGCAGCCAGACTAGCGGGAGAGTGAACACCGGGGAGCTGTTTTTT,CASSQTSGRVNTGELFF
TRBJ1-3,-,-,TRBV5-4,TGTGCCAGCAGCTTGGCCGCGACTGCAGGAAACACCATATATTTT,CASSLAATAGNTIYF
TRBJ1-4,-,-,TRBV4-1,TGCGCCAGCAGCCAACCCCGGGGGGGAAGGGAAAAACTGTTTTTT,CASSQPRGGREKLFF
TRBJ2-3,TRBD2,-,TRBV30,TGTGCCTGGCGGACTAGCGGGGGGATCACAGATACGCAGTATTTT,CAWRTSGGITDTQYF
TRBJ1-1,-,-,TRBV28,TGTGCCAGCAGTGCGGGAAGGGGAACTGAAGCTTTCTTT,CASSAGRGTEAFF
TRBJ2-2,-,once,TRBV28,TGTGCCAGCAGTTTGAGGGGGGAGCTGTTTTTT,CASSLRGELFF
TRBJ1-3,-,-,TRBV6-6,TGTGCCAGCAGTTCCCCCCGAGGAGATGGAAACACCATATATTTT,CASSSPRGDGNTIYF
TRBJ2-5,TRBD2,-,TRBV10-3,TGTGCCATCAGTGACGGGAGGGCGGAGACCCAGTACTTC,CAISDGRAETQYF
TRBJ1-5,-,-,TRBV28,TGTGCCAGCAAACGACAGAGCAATCAGCCCCAGCATTTT,CASKRQSNQPQHF
TRBJ2-5,-,-,TRBV7-2,TGTGCCAGCAGCCCCAGGCTACAAGAGACCCAGTACTTC,CASSPRLQETQYF
TRBJ1-6,-,-,TRBV2,TGTGCCAGCGGGGGCGGGGGCCTGGGTTCACCCCTCCACTTT,CASGGGGLGSPLHF
TRBJ1-3,-,-,TRBV6-5,TGTGCCAGCAGTTACTCGTGGGCTGGGGGAAACACCATATATTTT,CASSYSWAGGNTIYF